A single sample is the source of the 14 T cell receptor beta chains below, sequenced in a study of T cell responses to AZD1222 COVID-19 vaccine. The protocol was immunoSEQ multiplex PCR, while the TCRdb copy is restricted to in-frame clones and leaves out a portion. Found here are around 180,000 clones, around 89% of them singletons; the top ten hold 5% to 7%. The sample in question was peripheral blood, obtained on day 0 of AZD1222 vaccination. Receptors originate from an adult in good health.

V gene TRBV2 combines with J gene TRBJ1-5; TRBD1 aligns across 7 bases. Germline V gene lookup returns CDR1 SNHLY and CDR2 FYNNEI. The CDR3 runs to 15 residues. V lost 6 bases, J lost 4 bases, and 9 bases stayed unmatched. In nucleotides, the CDR3 is TGTGCCAGCAGGGACGGACAGGCCACTAATCAGCCCCAGCATTTT. Its translation: CASRDGQATNQPQHF.

The V and J genes are TRBV23-1 and TRBJ2-7; the D gene could be TRBD1 or TRBD2 (5 bases each). TRBV23-1 is identified as an open reading frame with a role that is uncertain. The CDR3 is 14 amino acids. Trimming shortened V by 3 bases and J by 6 bases, and 15 bases separated the two germline ends. The CDR3 sequence is CASSHRDPLGEQYF. CDR3 DNA sequence: TGCGCCAGCAGTCACCGGGACCCCTTAGGCGAGCAGTACTTC.

The chain carries TRBV9 and TRBJ2-7, with D uncertain. The V end was cut by 3 bases, the J end by 9 bases, with 22 bases between. CDR1 and CDR2 (germline): SGDLS, YYNGEE. The CDR3 is made up of 15 amino acids. The CDR3 nucleotides are TGTGCCAGCAGCGGGGGTTGGGGTTCGGCAACCCGGCAGTACTTC. Translation gives CASSGGWGSATRQYF.

This clone showed up just once. V usage is TRBV4-1 and J usage is TRBJ1-1; D remains ambiguous. V lost 0 bases and J lost 1, with 9 bases in between. Germline-derived CDR1 and CDR2 are MGHRA and YSYEKL. The CDR3 is 15 amino acids. The CDR3 sequence: CASSQDRSGNTEAFF. The CDR3, as DNA: TGCGCCAGCAGCCAAGATCGAAGCGGGAACACTGAAGCTTTCTTT.

The chain employs TRBV2 and TRBJ1-3, with TRBD1 as a possible D gene (5 bases). This CDR3 has 17 amino acids. The V gene's germline CDR1 is SNHLY and CDR2 FYNNEI. With 1 base removed from V and 0 bases from J, the gap between germline ends came to 13 bases. Here the CDR3 reads CASSEVGHVVSGNTIYF. DNA for the CDR3: TGTGCCAGCAGTGAAGTCGGACACGTAGTCTCTGGAAACACCATATATTTT.

The chain links TRBV21-1 to TRBJ2-6; TRBD2 reflects the table's D call only, with no check against the DNA. TRBV21-1 is shown as a pseudogene. This CDR3 comprises 18 residues. The CDR3 DNA sequence: TGTGCCAGCAGCACCGCGGCGTGGGAGGTTCCTGGGGCCAACGTCCTGACTTTC. Translated, it gives CASSTAAWEVPGANVLTF.

CDR3 protein: CASSFRRVAGFDHEQYF. In DNA, the CDR3 is TGTGCCAGCAGTTTTCGGAGGGTAGCGGGGTTCGACCACGAGCAGTACTTC. This chain joins TRBV27 and TRBJ2-7, with TRBD2 identical over 8 bases. The CDR3 contains 17 residues. Trimming cost V 3 bases and J 5 bases; bases outside gene matches: 15. Germline V gene data show CDR1 as MNHEY and CDR2 as SMNVEV (reference sequence).

V is TRBV19 and J is TRBJ2-2; D might be TRBD1 (6 bases). This CDR3 spans 16 amino acids. Trimming shortened V by 3 bases and J by 1 base, and 12 bases separated the two germline ends. The germline V gene has CDR1 LNHDA and CDR2 SQIVND (reference sequence). The CDR3 loop reads CASSIVGTRNTGELFF. CDR3 nucleotide sequence: TGTGCCAGTAGTATTGTCGGGACAAGGAACACCGGGGAGCTGTTTTTT.

This rearrangement joins TRBV6-5 to TRBJ2-7; 7 bases match TRBD2. After removal of 5 bases from V and 2 bases from J, the junction contained 6 bases not matched to a gene. The CDR3 contains 14 residues. Germline lookup yields CDR1 MNHEY and CDR2 SVGAGI. The CDR3 coding sequence is TGTGCCAGCAGTACATGGGCGGGAGCCTACGAGCAGTACTTC. Amino acid sequence: CASSTWAGAYEQYF.

The rearrangement links TRBV20-1 to TRBJ2-1, with 7 nucleotides matching TRBD2. Germline V gene data show CDR1 as DFQATT and CDR2 as SNEGSKA (reference sequence). The trim removed 3 bases at V and 4 bases at J, leaving 9 bases unmatched. CDR3 length: 15 residues. The CDR3 region is CSASFFPGGYNEQFF. Here the CDR3 DNA reads TGCAGTGCTAGTTTTTTCCCGGGGGGTTACAATGAGCAGTTCTTC.

In DNA form, the CDR3 reads TGTGCCAGCAGCTTAGGGACTAGCGGGATCTACGAGCAGTACTTC. This translates into CASSLGTSGIYEQYF. The chain recombines TRBV7-2 with TRBJ2-7; TRBD2 agrees at 12 bases. The germline V gene encodes CDR1 SGHTA and CDR2 FQGNSA. V was pared by 1 base and J by 3 bases, with 1 base of the junction left unmatched. The CDR3 covers 15 residues. The full variable domain, in which reference TRBV7-2 and TRBJ2-7 provide the parts outside the CDR3, is GAGVSQSPSNKVTEKGKDVELRCDPISGHTALYWYRQSLGQGLEFLIYFQGNSAPDKSGLPSDRFSAERTGGSVSTLTIQRTQQEDSAVYLCASSLGTSGIYEQYFGPGTRLTVT.

The chain employs TRBV18 and TRBJ1-6; possibly TRBD1 for D (6 bases). The CDR3 extends over 16 amino acids. CDR1 and CDR2 from the germline V gene are KGHSH and LQKENI. V dropped 2 bases and J dropped 8 bases, with 16 bases sitting between them. The chain's CDR3 is CASSPGTGAGDSPLHF. In DNA form, the CDR3 reads TGTGCCAGCTCACCAGGAACGGGGGCAGGGGATTCACCCCTCCACTTT.

The V call is TRBV7-2, the J call TRBJ2-2, with D possibly TRBD2 on 5 matching bases. Trimming pared 1 base from V and 4 bases from J, leaving 13 bases between. From germline, CDR1 is SGHTA and CDR2 FQGNSA. This CDR3 is 16 amino acids long. In nucleotides, the CDR3 is TGTGCCAGCAGCTTAGGACTAAATCGGGGCACCGGGGAGCTGTTTTTT. Amino acids: CASSLGLNRGTGELFF.

This clone was counted a few times. The chain combines TRBV7-9 with TRBJ1-4; D is ambiguous. Trimming removed 5 bases from V and 0 bases from J, with 7 bases in between. The length of the CDR3 is 14 residues. Germline CDR1 SEHNR, CDR2 FQNEAQ (reference sequence). DNA of the CDR3: TGTGCCAGCAGCCACGCCTCAACTAATGAAAAACTGTTTTTT. This gives the protein CASSHASTNEKLFF.